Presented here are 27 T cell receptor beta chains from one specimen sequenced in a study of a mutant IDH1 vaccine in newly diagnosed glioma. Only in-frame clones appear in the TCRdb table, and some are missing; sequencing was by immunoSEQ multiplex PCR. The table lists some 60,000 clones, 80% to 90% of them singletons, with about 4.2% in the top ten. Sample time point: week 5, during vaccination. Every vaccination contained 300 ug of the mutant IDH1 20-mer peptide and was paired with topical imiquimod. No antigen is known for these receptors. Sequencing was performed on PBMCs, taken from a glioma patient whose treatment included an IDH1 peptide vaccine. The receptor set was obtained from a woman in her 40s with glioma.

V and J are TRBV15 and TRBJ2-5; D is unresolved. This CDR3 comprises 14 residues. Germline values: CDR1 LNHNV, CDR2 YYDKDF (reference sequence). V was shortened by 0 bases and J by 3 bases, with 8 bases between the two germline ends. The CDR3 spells CATSRDRTEETQYF. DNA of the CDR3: TGTGCCACCAGCAGAGATAGGACGGAAGAGACCCAGTACTTC.

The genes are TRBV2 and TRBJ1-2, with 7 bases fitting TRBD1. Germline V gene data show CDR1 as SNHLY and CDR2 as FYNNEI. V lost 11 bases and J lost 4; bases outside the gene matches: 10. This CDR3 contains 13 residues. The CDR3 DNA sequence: TGTGCCGGGGGGACAGAGCCCCCCTATGGCTACACCTTC. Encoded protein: CAGGTEPPYGYTF.

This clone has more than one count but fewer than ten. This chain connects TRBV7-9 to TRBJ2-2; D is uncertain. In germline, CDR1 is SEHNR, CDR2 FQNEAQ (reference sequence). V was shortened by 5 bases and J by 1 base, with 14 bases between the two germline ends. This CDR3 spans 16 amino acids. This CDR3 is CASSPRWKENTGELFF. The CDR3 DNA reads TGTGCCAGCAGCCCACGGTGGAAGGAGAACACCGGGGAGCTGTTTTTT.

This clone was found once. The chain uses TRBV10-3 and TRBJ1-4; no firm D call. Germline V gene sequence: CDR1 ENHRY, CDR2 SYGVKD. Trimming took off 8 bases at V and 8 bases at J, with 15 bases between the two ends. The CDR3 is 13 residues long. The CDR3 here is CAISRAIGEKLFF. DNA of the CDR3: TGTGCCATCTCAAGGGCCATAGGGGAAAAACTGTTTTTT.

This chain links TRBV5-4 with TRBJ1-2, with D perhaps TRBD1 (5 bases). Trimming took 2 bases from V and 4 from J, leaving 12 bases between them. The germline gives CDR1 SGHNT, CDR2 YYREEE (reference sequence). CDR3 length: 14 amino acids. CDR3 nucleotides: TGTGCCAGCAGCTTCGGGGCAGAGCCCTATGGCTACACCTTC. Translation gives CASSFGAEPYGYTF.

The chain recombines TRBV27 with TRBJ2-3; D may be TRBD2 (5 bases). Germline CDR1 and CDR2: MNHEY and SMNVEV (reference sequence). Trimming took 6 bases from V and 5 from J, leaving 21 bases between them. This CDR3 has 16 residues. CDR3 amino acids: CASSLTTPPRGDTQYF. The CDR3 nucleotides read TGTGCCAGCAGCCTAACTACACCTCCACGGGGAGATACGCAGTATTTT.

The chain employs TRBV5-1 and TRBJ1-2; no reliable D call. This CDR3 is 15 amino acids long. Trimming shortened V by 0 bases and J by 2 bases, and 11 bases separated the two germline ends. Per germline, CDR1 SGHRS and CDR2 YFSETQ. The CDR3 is CASSLGPGLNYGYTF. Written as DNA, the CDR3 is TGCGCCAGCAGCTTGGGGCCCGGGCTCAACTATGGCTACACCTTC.

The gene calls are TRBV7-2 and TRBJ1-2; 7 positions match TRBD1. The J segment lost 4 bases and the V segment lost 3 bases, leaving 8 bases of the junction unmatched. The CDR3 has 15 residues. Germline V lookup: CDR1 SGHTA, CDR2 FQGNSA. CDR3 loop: CASSFNRGAGYGYTF. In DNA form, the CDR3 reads TGTGCCAGCAGCTTTAACAGGGGCGCGGGCTATGGCTACACCTTC.

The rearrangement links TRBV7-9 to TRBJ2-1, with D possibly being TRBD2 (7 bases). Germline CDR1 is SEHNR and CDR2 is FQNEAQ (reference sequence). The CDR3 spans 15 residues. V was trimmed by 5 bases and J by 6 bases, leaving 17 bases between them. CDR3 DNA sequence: TGTGCCAGCAGCACTAAGGGGGGGTGGATCAATGAGCAGTTCTTC. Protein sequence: CASSTKGGWINEQFF.

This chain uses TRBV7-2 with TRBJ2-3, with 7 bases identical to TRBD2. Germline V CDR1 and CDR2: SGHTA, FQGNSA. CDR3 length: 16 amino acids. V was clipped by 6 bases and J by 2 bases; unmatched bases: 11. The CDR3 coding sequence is TGTGCCAGCAGTCAGAGACTAGCTAGATCCACAGATACGCAGTATTTT. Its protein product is CASSQRLARSTDTQYF.

In nucleotides, the CDR3 is TGTGCCAGCAGCTTTAAGACAGGGGGTGGTTCACCCCTCCACTTT. It translates to CASSFKTGGGSPLHF. The gene calls are TRBV7-2 and TRBJ1-6; 9 bases map to TRBD1. This CDR3 is 15 amino acids long. V was clipped by 3 bases and J by 9 bases; unmatched bases: 6. Germline lookup yields CDR1 SGHTA and CDR2 FQGNSA.

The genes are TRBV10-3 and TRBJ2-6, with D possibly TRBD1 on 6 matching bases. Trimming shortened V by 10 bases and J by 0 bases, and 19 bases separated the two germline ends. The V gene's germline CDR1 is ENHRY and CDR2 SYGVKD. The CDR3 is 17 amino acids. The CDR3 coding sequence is TGTGCCACAGGTAGGGGGAGTGGGGACTCTGGGGCCAACGTCCTGACTTTC. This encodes CATGRGSGDSGANVLTF.

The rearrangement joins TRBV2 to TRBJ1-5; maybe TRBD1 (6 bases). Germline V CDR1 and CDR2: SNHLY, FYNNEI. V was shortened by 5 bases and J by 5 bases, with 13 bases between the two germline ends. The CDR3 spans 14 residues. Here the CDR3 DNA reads TGTGCCAGCAGTCCGGGACACGATTATCAGCCCCAGCATTTT. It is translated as CASSPGHDYQPQHF.

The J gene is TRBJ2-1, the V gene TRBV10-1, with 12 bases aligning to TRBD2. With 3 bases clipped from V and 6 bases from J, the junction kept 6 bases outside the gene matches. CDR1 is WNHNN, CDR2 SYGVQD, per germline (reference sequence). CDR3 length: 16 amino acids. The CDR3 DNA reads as TGCGCCAGCAGTGATTGGACTAGCGGGAAGGTCAATGAGCAGTTCTTC. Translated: CASSDWTSGKVNEQFF.

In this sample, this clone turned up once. CDR3 DNA sequence: TGCGCCAGCAGCTTGTTGAGTCTAGCGGGATCCTACGAGCAGTACTTC. Its protein is CASSLLSLAGSYEQYF. This chain joins TRBV5-1 and TRBJ2-7, with 9 positions matching TRBD2. Germline V gives CDR1 SGHRS, CDR2 YFSETQ. The CDR3 is 16 amino acids. Trimming took 1 base from V and 1 from J; bases not matched to a gene: 6.

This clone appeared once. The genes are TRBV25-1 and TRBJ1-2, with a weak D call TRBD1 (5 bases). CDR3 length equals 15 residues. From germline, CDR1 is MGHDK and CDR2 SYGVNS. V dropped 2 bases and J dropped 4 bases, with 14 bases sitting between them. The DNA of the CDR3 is TGTGCCAGCAGTGAACCAGGGTGGGGGAGCTATGGCTACACCTTC. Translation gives CASSEPGWGSYGYTF.

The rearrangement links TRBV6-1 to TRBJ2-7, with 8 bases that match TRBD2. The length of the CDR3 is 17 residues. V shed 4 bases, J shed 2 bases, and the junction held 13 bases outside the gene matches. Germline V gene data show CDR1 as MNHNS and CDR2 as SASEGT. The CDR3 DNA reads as TGTGCCAGCAGTGTACAACCGGGAGGGACCATGACCTACGAGCAGTACTTC. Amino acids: CASSVQPGGTMTYEQYF.

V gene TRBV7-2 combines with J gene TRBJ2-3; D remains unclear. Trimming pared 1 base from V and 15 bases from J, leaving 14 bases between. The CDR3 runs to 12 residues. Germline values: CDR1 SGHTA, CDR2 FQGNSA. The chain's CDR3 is CASSLGGRRVYF. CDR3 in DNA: TGTGCCAGCAGCTTAGGGGGTCGGAGAGTTTATTTT.

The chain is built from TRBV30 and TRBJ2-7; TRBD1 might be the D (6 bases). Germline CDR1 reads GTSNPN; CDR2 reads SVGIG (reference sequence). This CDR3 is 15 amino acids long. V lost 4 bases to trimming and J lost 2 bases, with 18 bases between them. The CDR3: CAWKLTTGLAYEQYF. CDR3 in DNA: TGTGCCTGGAAGCTTACGACAGGTTTAGCCTACGAGCAGTACTTC. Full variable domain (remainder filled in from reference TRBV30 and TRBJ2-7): SQTIHQWPATLVQPVGSPLSLECTVEGTSNPNLYWYRQAAGRGLQLLFYSVGIGQISSEVPQNLSASRPQDRQFILSSKKLLLSDSGFYLCAWKLTTGLAYEQYFGPGTRLTVT.

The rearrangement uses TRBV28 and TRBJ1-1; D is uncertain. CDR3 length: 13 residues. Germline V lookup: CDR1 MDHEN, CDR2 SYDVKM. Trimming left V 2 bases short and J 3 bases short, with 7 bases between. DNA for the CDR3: TGTGCCAGCAGTTTACAGCTCTACACTGAAGCTTTCTTT. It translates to CASSLQLYTEAFF. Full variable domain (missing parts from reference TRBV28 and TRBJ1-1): DVKVTQSSRYLVKRTGEKVFLECVQDMDHENMFWYRQDPGLGLRLIYFSYDVKMKEKGDIPEGYSVSREKKERFSLILESASTNQTSMYLCASSLQLYTEAFFGQGTRLTVV.

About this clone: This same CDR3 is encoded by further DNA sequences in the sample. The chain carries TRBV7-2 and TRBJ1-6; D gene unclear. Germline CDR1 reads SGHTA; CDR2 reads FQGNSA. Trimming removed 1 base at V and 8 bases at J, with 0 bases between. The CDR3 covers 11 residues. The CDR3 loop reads CASSLDSPLHF. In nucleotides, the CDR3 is TGTGCCAGCAGCTTAGATTCACCCCTCCACTTT.

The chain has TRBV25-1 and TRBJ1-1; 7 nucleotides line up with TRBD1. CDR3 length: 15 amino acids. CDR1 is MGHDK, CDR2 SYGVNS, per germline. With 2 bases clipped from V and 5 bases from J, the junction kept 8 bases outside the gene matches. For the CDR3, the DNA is TGTGCCAGCAGTGAAAAAACGACAGGGTATACTGAAGCTTTCTTT. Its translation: CASSEKTTGYTEAFF. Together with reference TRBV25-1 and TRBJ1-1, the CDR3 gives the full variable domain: EADIYQTPRYLVIGTGKKITLECSQTMGHDKMYWYQQDPGMELHLIHYSYGVNSTEKGDLSSESTVSRIRTEHFPLTLESARPSHTSQYLCASSEKTTGYTEAFFGQGTRLTVV.

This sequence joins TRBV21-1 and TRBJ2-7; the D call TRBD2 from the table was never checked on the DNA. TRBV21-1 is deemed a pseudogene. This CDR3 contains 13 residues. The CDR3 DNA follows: TGTGCCAGCAGCCTTAACCCCCGCGAGGAGCAGTACTTC. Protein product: CASSLNPREEQYF.

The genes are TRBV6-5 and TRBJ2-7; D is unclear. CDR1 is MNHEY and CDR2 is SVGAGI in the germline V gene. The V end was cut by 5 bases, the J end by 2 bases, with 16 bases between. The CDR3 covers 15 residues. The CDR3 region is CASSPRELGTYEQYF. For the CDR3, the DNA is TGTGCCAGCAGTCCCCGAGAGCTCGGCACCTACGAGCAGTACTTC.

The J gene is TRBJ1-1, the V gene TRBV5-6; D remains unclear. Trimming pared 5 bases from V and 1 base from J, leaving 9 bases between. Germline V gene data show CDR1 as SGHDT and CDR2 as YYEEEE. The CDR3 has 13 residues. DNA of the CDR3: TGTGCCAGCAGGTCCTACTGGAACACTGAAGCTTTCTTT. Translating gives CASRSYWNTEAFF.

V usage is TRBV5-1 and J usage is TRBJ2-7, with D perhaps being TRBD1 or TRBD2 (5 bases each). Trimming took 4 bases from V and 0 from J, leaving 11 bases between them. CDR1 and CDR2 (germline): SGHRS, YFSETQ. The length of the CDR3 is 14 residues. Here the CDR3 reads CASSTTGGSYEQYF. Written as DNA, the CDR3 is TGCGCCAGCAGCACCACAGGAGGCTCCTACGAGCAGTACTTC.

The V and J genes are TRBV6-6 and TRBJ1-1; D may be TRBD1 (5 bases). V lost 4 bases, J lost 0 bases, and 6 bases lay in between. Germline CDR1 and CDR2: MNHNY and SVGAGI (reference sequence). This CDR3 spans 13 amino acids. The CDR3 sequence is CASSSQVNTEAFF. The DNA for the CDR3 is TGTGCCAGCAGTTCACAGGTGAACACTGAAGCTTTCTTT.